This TCR beta chain was documented in a study of OX40 agonist ivuxolimab in advanced cancers. The study in broad terms: The costimulatory receptor OX40 (CD134) was targeted by ivuxolimab, a fully human IgG2 agonistic monoclonal antibody. The monotherapy dose-escalation portion (N = 52 patients) of the phase I ivuxolimab trial is reported in the paper. Prior anti-PD-1, anti-PD-L1 or anti-CTLA-4 therapy was permitted, and 40% to 50% of dose-escalation patients had received checkpoint inhibitors. Among the roughly 52 dose-escalation patients, about 20 had hepatocellular carcinoma, approximately 15 melanoma, 9 renal cell carcinoma and 9 head and neck cancer. The point of sequencing TCRbeta in the periphery was to test whether ivuxolimab changed TCR sequence diversity and drove clonal T-cell expansion. In the dose-escalation cohort, 82.7% of patients were male, and the mean age was approximately 60 years, with a range of about 23 to 85. Intravenous ivuxolimab was administered to patients every 2 weeks at six dose levels: 0.01, 0.1, 0.3, 1.5, 3 and 10 mg/kg. Partial responses were achieved by three dose-escalation patients, of whom one had hepatocellular carcinoma and two had cutaneous melanoma.

Comment on this clone: Its antigen specificity is not known. No base quality values were provided; no much bigger clone lies one nucleotide off.

From the germline V gene, CDR1 is MDHEN and CDR2 is SYDVKM. Between the V and J ends, shortened by 7 bases and 3 bases respectively, the junction contains 10 bases. Including cysteine and phenylalanine, the CDR3 has 13 amino acids. Only the CDR3 DNA stays, 39 bases, in frame from base 1. Genomic DNA was extracted from sorted cells for sequencing of the TCRbeta CDR3 region. TCRbeta CDR3 regions were sequenced using the immunoSEQ Assay. The table was pulled from immuneACCESS by TCRdb, which kept in-frame rearrangements only. Such tables lose some clones; where checked, under half of the loss comes from unresolved V genes, and the rest has no known cause. In all, the sample holds about 80,000 clones, and about 86% of those were seen once. The leading ten clones occupy 0.76% of the sample. Patients with autoimmune disease history or receiving systemic immunosuppression were excluded from the trial. Peripheral blood for TCR sequencing was collected from all dose cohorts at baseline, on cycle 4 day 1, and on cycle 7 day 1. The samples were taken from a phase I, first-in-human, multicenter, open-label dose-escalation trial of ivuxolimab. Adults with locally advanced or metastatic head and neck squamous cell, hepatocellular, melanoma or renal cell carcinoma were enrolled in the trial. CD4+ and CD8+ T cells were sorted separately from peripheral blood before TCR sequencing.

On the study overall, not on this receptor specifically: After ivuxolimab, expanded clones were on average more numerous among CD8+ T cells than among CD4+ T cells. Clonal expansion of both CD4+ and CD8+ blood T cells was observed from baseline to week 6 at doses 0.1 to 3.0 mg/kg. In the 0.1-3.0 mg/kg groups, partial responders had among the lowest normalized peripheral clonal expansion, particularly in CD8+ T cells. Low levels of normalized T-cell clonal expansion were also seen in some patients who did not respond. Which antigens the clonally expanded peripheral T cells were specific for was not determined.

The chain couples TRBV28 to TRBJ1-5; the D gene cannot be named for sure. The origin of this receptor is an adult with an advanced solid tumor such as melanoma, head and neck, liver or kidney cancer. Material: CD4+ or CD8+ T cells sorted from blood, obtained in a trial of the OX40 agonist ivuxolimab. CDR3 region: CASNGVHNQPQHF. The sequence in DNA is TGTGCCAGCAACGGGGTACACAATCAGCCCCAGCATTTT.